The 24 T cell receptor beta chains below come from one sample, sequenced in a study of CD8 T cells in Susac syndrome. RNA was extracted with the RNeasy kit, and a quantity of roughly 0.5 to 1 ug was reverse transcribed using random hexamers. TCRdb independently ran MiXCR on the immunoSEQ multiplex PCR reads; one entry per CDR3 protein. The sample contains 240,000 or so distinct CDR3 sequences, 90% to 97% of which appear only once. Sequenced: CD4+ T cells from PBMCs. The source is a human donor with Susac syndrome.

The V and J genes are TRBV6-1 and TRBJ2-6; 7 positions match TRBD2. Looked up from germline, CDR1 is MNHNS and CDR2 is SASEGT. CDR3 size: 15 residues. The junction had 2 bases not matched to a gene; V was cut back by 6 bases and J by 0 bases. The DNA of the CDR3 is TGTGCCAGCAGCCTAGCGGCCTCTGGGGCCAACGTCCTGACTTTC. It specifies CASSLAASGANVLTF.

The chain joins TRBV29-1 to TRBJ2-6; D is uncertain. This CDR3 contains 14 residues. The V gene lost 6 bases and the J gene lost 2 bases, with 11 bases spanning the gap. The germline V gene encodes CDR1 SQVTM and CDR2 ANQGSEA. For the CDR3, the DNA is TGCAGCGTAGCCTCACGGCCTGGGGCCAACGTCCTGACTTTC. It translates to CSVASRPGANVLTF.

V is TRBV30 and J is TRBJ2-3, with 8 positions matching TRBD2. V shed 2 bases and J 3 bases; nucleotides not matched to a gene: 7. In germline, CDR1 is GTSNPN, CDR2 SVGIG (reference sequence). There are 15 residues in the CDR3. The CDR3, as DNA: TGTGCCTGGAGTTCGCCGGGGGGGGGAACAGATACGCAGTATTTT. Translated: CAWSSPGGGTDTQYF. Full variable domain (outside the CDR3, taken from reference TRBV30 and TRBJ2-3): SQTIHQWPATLVQPVGSPLSLECTVEGTSNPNLYWYRQAAGRGLQLLFYSVGIGQISSEVPQNLSASRPQDRQFILSSKKLLLSDSGFYLCAWSSPGGGTDTQYFGPGTRLTVL.

This clonotype showed up just once. CDR3 loop: CSHVGVSGDTQYF. Written as DNA, the CDR3 is TGCAGTCACGTCGGTGTTAGCGGAGATACGCAGTATTTT. The chain carries TRBV20-1 and TRBJ2-3; a possible D gene is TRBD2 (6 bases). Germline loops: CDR1 DFQATT, CDR2 SNEGSKA (reference sequence). The CDR3 is made up of 13 amino acids. The V end lost 8 bases, the J end lost 5 bases, and 17 bases lay between the germline ends.

The chain uses TRBV2 and TRBJ2-4, with D perhaps being TRBD1 or TRBD2 (6 bases each). Trimming removed 8 bases at V and 3 bases at J, with 17 bases between. CDR3 length: 15 residues. Germline V lookup: CDR1 SNHLY, CDR2 FYNNEI. CDR3: CASGRDSRGKNIQYF. In DNA form, the CDR3 reads TGTGCCAGCGGCCGGGACTCCAGGGGCAAAAACATTCAGTACTTC.

The J gene is TRBJ2-3, the V gene TRBV7-3; the match to TRBD2 covers 12 bases. CDR3 length equals 17 residues. Germline loops: CDR1 SGHTA, CDR2 FQGTGA. V was pared by 4 bases and J by 2 bases, with 7 bases of the junction left unmatched. The CDR3 DNA sequence: TGTGCCAGCAGCTCCCGAGGGACTAGCGGGTTCACAGATACGCAGTATTTT. Its protein is CASSSRGTSGFTDTQYF.

The chain recombines TRBV7-9 with TRBJ2-6, with no clear D. The germline V gene encodes CDR1 SEHNR and CDR2 FQNEAQ (reference sequence). Trimming removed 5 bases from V and 4 bases from J, with 12 bases in between. The CDR3 has 15 residues. CDR3 region: CASSPSTLGANVLTF. In DNA form, the CDR3 reads TGTGCCAGCAGCCCAAGCACTCTGGGGGCCAACGTCCTGACTTTC.

The chain uses TRBV5-1 and TRBJ2-2, with D perhaps matching TRBD1 or TRBD2 (5 bases each). The CDR3 is made up of 15 amino acids. CDR1 is SGHRS, CDR2 YFSETQ, per germline. V shed 2 bases and J shed 6 bases, with 14 bases lying between them. CDR3 sequence: CASSLQAARAGELFF. The CDR3 DNA follows: TGCGCCAGCAGCTTACAGGCCGCGAGGGCCGGGGAGCTGTTTTTT.

V is TRBV4-1 and J is TRBJ1-4, with a possible D match to TRBD1 (5 bases). The V gene's germline CDR1 is MGHRA and CDR2 YSYEKL. The CDR3 has 15 amino acids. The V and J ends lost 1 base and 6 bases respectively, with 12 bases between them. CDR3 DNA sequence: TGCGCCAGCAGCCAAGGGCCGGGGGATCATGAAAAACTGTTTTTT. Residues: CASSQGPGDHEKLFF.

The chain is built from TRBV30 and TRBJ1-1, with 7 nucleotides matching TRBD1. The trim removed 5 bases at V and 3 bases at J, leaving 6 bases unmatched. The CDR3 totals 13 residues. Germline V gene lookup returns CDR1 GTSNPN and CDR2 SVGIG (reference sequence). The DNA of the CDR3 is TGTGCCTGGGGAAGGGGGCGGGACACTGAAGCTTTCTTT. It translates to CAWGRGRDTEAFF.

This chain uses TRBV29-1 with TRBJ2-5; maybe TRBD1 (6 bases). Germline V CDR1 and CDR2: SQVTM, ANQGSEA. V lost 6 bases to trimming and J lost 1 base, with 12 bases between them. The CDR3 contains 13 residues. The CDR3 DNA reads TGCAGCGTCGGACAGAACTTCCAAGAGACCCAGTACTTC. As protein: CSVGQNFQETQYF. The whole variable domain, filled in from reference TRBV29-1 and TRBJ2-5, reads SAVISQKPSRDICQRGTSLTIQCQVDSQVTMMFWYRQQPGQSLTLIATANQGSEATYESGFVIDKFPISRPNLTFSTLTVSNMSPEDSSIYLCSVGQNFQETQYFGPGTRLLVL.

The sample holds one count of this clonotype. This sequence joins TRBV19 and TRBJ2-5; maybe TRBD1 (5 bases). Trimming removed 3 bases from V and 1 base from J, with 9 bases in between. Germline-derived CDR1 and CDR2 are LNHDA and SQIVND (reference sequence). This CDR3 is 14 amino acids long. The CDR3 region has the DNA TGTGCCAGTAGTATCGACAGTGCCCAAGAGACCCAGTACTTC. Its translation: CASSIDSAQETQYF.

On this clonotype: Relative to the germline gene, one junction end is altered; a read error may explain this. The rearrangement joins TRBV7-7 to TRBJ2-5; D is unclear. CDR1 and CDR2 (germline): SSHAT, FNYEAQ (reference sequence). The CDR3 is 13 amino acids. The CDR3 is CASSRNIIETQYF. In nucleotides, the CDR3 is TGTGCTAGCAGCCGCAACATAATCGAGACCCAGTACTTC. The full variable domain, its missing parts supplied by reference TRBV7-7 and TRBJ2-5, is GAGVSQSPRYKVTKRGQDVTLRCDPISSHATLYWYQQALGQGPEFLTYFNYEAQPDKSGLPSDRFSAERPEGSISTLTIQRTEQRDSAMYRCASSRNIIETQYFGPGTRLLVL.

This clonotype has more than one count but fewer than ten. The chain recombines TRBV3-1 with TRBJ1-1; D remains unclear. This CDR3 comprises 13 residues. The germline V gene encodes CDR1 LGHDT and CDR2 YNNKEL (reference sequence). The V and J ends lost 6 bases and 4 bases respectively, with 12 bases between them. The CDR3 protein is CASSRGVFTEAFF. As DNA, the CDR3 is TGTGCCAGCAGTCGCGGGGTATTCACTGAAGCTTTCTTT.

The genes are TRBV7-9 and TRBJ2-5, with 7 bases fitting TRBD2. CDR1 and CDR2 (germline): SEHNR, FQNEAQ (reference sequence). With V trimmed by 1 base and J by 4 bases, 3 bases remained unmatched. CDR3 length: 14 residues. CDR3 DNA: TGTGCCAGCAGCTTAGATCTAGCGGTAGAGACCCAGTACTTC. Protein: CASSLDLAVETQYF.

Comments on this clonotype: At one boundary the junction diverges from the germline segment, which might be a read error. The rearrangement uses TRBV7-9 and TRBJ1-2; possibly TRBD1 for D (5 bases). The germline V gene encodes CDR1 SEHNR and CDR2 FQNEAQ (reference sequence). This CDR3 contains 16 residues. The CDR3 DNA sequence: TGTGCCAGCAGCCAAGGGGCAGGGCTAGATCTCTATGGCTTCACCTTC. It translates to CASSQGAGLDLYGFTF.

The chain joins TRBV20-1 to TRBJ2-3, with unresolved D. The V gene lost 3 bases and the J gene lost 5 bases, with 6 bases spanning the gap. The CDR3 length is 11 residues. The germline CDR1 and CDR2 sequences are DFQATT and SNEGSKA (reference sequence). The CDR3: CSASSLDTQYF. CDR3 DNA: TGCAGTGCTAGTAGTCTAGATACGCAGTATTTT.

V is TRBV18 and J is TRBJ2-1; no clear D gene. The ends were cut back, 3 bases at V and 1 base at J, with 7 bases in the middle. The CDR3 sequence is 14 residues long. Per the germline V gene, CDR1 is KGHSH and CDR2 is LQKENI. The CDR3 DNA reads as TGTGCCAGCTCACCCGGTTATTCCTACAATGAGCAGTTCTTC. It encodes CASSPGYSYNEQFF.

The gene calls are TRBV19 and TRBJ1-2; the match to TRBD1 covers 8 bases. Germline V lookup: CDR1 LNHDA, CDR2 SQIVND (reference sequence). V lost 3 bases to trimming and J lost 4 bases; unmatched junction nucleotides: 10. The CDR3 contains 16 residues. The CDR3 coding sequence is TGTGCCAGTAGTATGGCGGCGTTCAGGGGGCTCTATGGCTACACCTTC. It translates to CASSMAAFRGLYGYTF. Complete variable domain (other parts from reference TRBV19 and TRBJ1-2): DGGITQSPKYLFRKEGQNVTLSCEQNLNHDAMYWYRQDPGQGLRLIYYSQIVNDFQKGDIAEGYSVSREKKESFPLTVTSAQKNPTAFYLCASSMAAFRGLYGYTFGSGTRLTVV.

The rearrangement links TRBV7-2 to TRBJ2-5; no clear D gene. CDR1 is SGHTA and CDR2 is FQGNSA in the germline V gene. The CDR3 has 11 amino acids. V lost 4 bases and J 3 bases, leaving 3 bases between the germline ends. This CDR3 reads CASSSKETQYF. CDR3 in DNA: TGTGCCAGCAGCTCCAAAGAGACCCAGTACTTC.

The rearrangement joins TRBV20-1 to TRBJ2-7; weak D call: TRBD2 (5 bases). Germline V gene lookup returns CDR1 DFQATT and CDR2 SNEGSKA (reference sequence). The CDR3 length is 14 residues. V was trimmed by 2 bases and J by 0 bases, leaving 11 bases between them. CDR3 bases: TGCAGTGCTAGAACGTTTAGCGACTCCTACGAGCAGTACTTC. Protein product: CSARTFSDSYEQYF.

The V and J genes are TRBV12-5 and TRBJ2-1, with a weak D call TRBD2 (6 bases). Trimming removed 7 bases from V and 10 bases from J, with 17 bases in between. CDR1 and CDR2 (germline): LGHNT, FRNRAP. CDR3 size: 13 residues. CDR3 coding DNA: TGTGCTAGTGCGGGGACTCCGAACCCCGAGCAGTTCTTC. Its translation is CASAGTPNPEQFF. The full variable domain, rest sourced from reference TRBV12-5 and TRBJ2-1, is DARVTQTPRHKVTEMGQEVTMRCQPILGHNTVFWYRQTMMQGLELLAYFRNRAPLDDSGMPKDRFSAEMPDATLATLKIQPSEPRDSAVYFCASAGTPNPEQFFGPGTRLTVL.

The V and J genes are TRBV7-9 and TRBJ2-6; D might be TRBD2 (6 bases). Trimming stripped 9 bases from V and 4 bases from J, with 16 bases between. Germline V gene lookup returns CDR1 SEHNR and CDR2 FQNEAQ (reference sequence). The CDR3 loop spans 15 amino acids. Here the CDR3 DNA reads TGTGCCAGAGGAGGAAGGGACTTCGGGGCCAACGTCCTGACTTTC. This codes for CARGGRDFGANVLTF. The entire variable domain, with the rest obtained from reference TRBV7-9 and TRBJ2-6, is as follows: DTGVSQNPRHKITKRGQNVTFRCDPISEHNRLYWYRQTLGQGPEFLTYFQNEAQLEKSRLLSDRFSAERPKGSFSTLEIQRTEQGDSAMYLCARGGRDFGANVLTFGAGSRLTVL.

This sequence joins TRBV7-2 and TRBJ1-1; D not certain. Trimming left V 2 bases short and J 4 bases short, with 14 bases between. Germline V gives CDR1 SGHTA, CDR2 FQGNSA. This CDR3 has 15 residues. The CDR3 DNA reads as TGTGCCAGCAGCTTAAGTTCCTCGTGGGGCACTGAAGCTTTCTTT. Translation gives CASSLSSSWGTEAFF.